Listed here are 3 T cell receptor beta chains from one sample, sequenced in a study of blood T cell repertoires in COVID-19. Using immunoSEQ multiplex PCR, the repertoire was profiled, and TCRdb retains in-frame clones only, with some absent. The sample lists around 270,000 clones, 84% occurring once. The sequencing input was peripheral blood. These receptor sequences come from a woman aged 40 to 50 who had recovered from COVID-19.

The chain joins TRBV9 to TRBJ2-1, with D uncertain. V dropped 4 bases and J dropped 9 bases, with 8 bases sitting between them. Germline assignment: CDR1 SGDLS and CDR2 YYNGEE. The CDR3 has 11 amino acids. CDR3 in DNA: TGTGCCAGCAGCTCCGCTAGTGAGCAGTTCTTC. This codes for CASSSASEQFF. Full variable domain (outside the CDR3, taken from reference TRBV9 and TRBJ2-1): DSGVTQTPKHLITATGQRVTLRCSPRSGDLSVYWYQQSLDQGLQFLIQYYNGEERAKGNILERFSAQQFPDLHSELNLSSLELGDSALYFCASSSASEQFFGPGTRLTVL.

The chain employs TRBV6-5 and TRBJ1-5; D unclear. This CDR3 has 13 amino acids. Germline V gene lookup returns CDR1 MNHEY and CDR2 SVGAGI. V dropped 6 bases and J dropped 6 bases, with 12 bases sitting between them. The CDR3 spells CASRREWSQPQHF. The CDR3 nucleotides read TGTGCCAGCAGGCGGGAGTGGAGTCAGCCCCAGCATTTT.

As regards this clone: Germline is not matched at one junction end, which may reflect a read error. This rearrangement joins TRBV11-1 to TRBJ2-7; the match to TRBD1 covers 9 bases. CDR3 length equals 12 residues. The V gene's germline CDR1 is SGHAT and CDR2 FQDESV (reference sequence). The DNA for the CDR3 is TGTGCCAGCAGCTTTCCGGGGACAGGGCCTATCTTC. This encodes CASSFPGTGPIF.